The 23 T cell receptor beta chains below come from one sample, sequenced in a study of blood T cells in healthy people across ages. Sample-barcoded 5' priming and a J-beta primer mix drove a second PCR of roughly 6 to 12 cycles. TCRdb redid the calling of the 5' RACE reads with MiXCR, one entry per CDR3 protein. The table records just over 1 million distinct CDR3 sequences, over 35% of them present only once. The sequencing input was blood. These receptors all come from a woman between 55 and 75 years old in good health.

The chain combines TRBV7-6 with TRBJ1-1; 8 bases are a match to TRBD1. The germline V gene has CDR1 SGHVS and CDR2 FNYEAQ. This CDR3 is built from 16 residues. J lost 4 bases, V lost 5 bases, and 12 bases had no gene match. The CDR3 is CASSAHLQGEATEAFF. The CDR3 coding sequence is TGTGCCAGCAGCGCCCACCTACAGGGGGAGGCCACTGAAGCTTTCTTT.

The CDR3, as DNA: TGCGCCAGCAGCTTGGCGCCGGGAATCTCCTACGAGCAGTACTTC. Its protein is CASSLAPGISYEQYF. The genes are TRBV5-1 and TRBJ2-7; a weak D match, TRBD2 (5 bases). Germline CDR1 reads SGHRS; CDR2 reads YFSETQ. The CDR3 consists of 15 residues. Trimming pared 0 bases from V and 0 bases from J, leaving 10 bases between.

The gene calls are TRBV12-3 or TRBV12-4 and TRBJ2-1; either TRBD1 or TRBD2 may fit D (5 bases each). Deletions cut 3 bases from V and 4 bases from J, with 22 bases between. This CDR3 spans 18 amino acids. Here the CDR3 reads CASSFLTGTEFQYNEQFF. The CDR3 DNA is TGTGCCAGCAGTTTTCTTACCGGGACGGAGTTCCAATACAATGAGCAGTTCTTC.

The V call is TRBV20-1, the J call TRBJ2-3, with TRBD2 as a possible D gene (5 bases). The CDR3 spans 15 residues. V lost 0 bases and J 0 bases, leaving 10 bases between the germline ends. Germline CDR1 DFQATT, CDR2 SNEGSKA (reference sequence). CDR3 coding DNA: TGCAGTGCTAGAGATTATCGCGGGAGCACAGATACGCAGTATTTT. It is translated as CSARDYRGSTDTQYF.

This clonotype came up many times. The chain couples TRBV2 to TRBJ2-7; 8 bases fit TRBD1. The trim removed 5 bases at V and 5 bases at J, leaving 5 bases unmatched. CDR1 and CDR2 from the germline V gene are SNHLY and FYNNEI. The CDR3 has 13 amino acids. For the CDR3, the DNA is TGTGCCAGCAGTACGCCGACAGGGGACGAGCAGTACTTC. Amino acid sequence: CASSTPTGDEQYF.

The V gene is TRBV18, the J gene TRBJ2-5, with 8 positions matching TRBD1. CDR1 is KGHSH, CDR2 LQKENI, per germline. This CDR3 comprises 14 residues. V gave up 3 bases and J gave up 8 bases; unmatched junction bases: 8. The CDR3 bases are TGTGCCAGCTCACCTCTGGGACAGGACGGAACCCAGTACTTC. Translated, it gives CASSPLGQDGTQYF.

V gene TRBV6-4 combines with J gene TRBJ2-3, with 9 bases fitting TRBD2. CDR3 size: 15 residues. Losses at the gene ends were 3 bases for V and 4 bases for J; bases not matched to a gene: 5. Germline CDR1 reads MRHNA; CDR2 reads SNTAGT. CDR3 protein: CASSEKAGGSDTQYF. The CDR3 nucleotides are TGTGCCAGCAGTGAGAAGGCGGGAGGGTCAGATACGCAGTATTTT.

Concerning this clonotype: A read error may account for a junction end that differs from germline. The rearrangement joins TRBV12-3 or TRBV12-4 to TRBJ2-6; weak D call: TRBD1 (6 bases). The CDR3 is 15 amino acids. The CDR3 sequence: CASTLRGTGANVLTF. CDR3 DNA: TGTGCCAGCACTTTAAGGGGGACCGGGGCCAACGTCCTGACTTTC.

V gene TRBV20-1 combines with J gene TRBJ2-1; 11 bases match TRBD2. The CDR3 spans 17 residues. Germline V gene sequence: CDR1 DFQATT, CDR2 SNEGSKA (reference sequence). V was pared by 0 bases and J by 6 bases, with 10 bases of the junction left unmatched. CDR3 DNA: TGCAGTGCTAGAGACCCCGGTAGTAGCGGGAGGGCCAATGAGCAGTTCTTC. Encoded protein: CSARDPGSSGRANEQFF.

The chain is built from TRBV9 and TRBJ1-2; no clear D. In germline, CDR1 is SGDLS, CDR2 YYNGEE. CDR3 length: 11 residues. Trimming shortened V by 4 bases and J by 7 bases, and 8 bases separated the two germline ends. CDR3 bases: TGTGCCAGCAGCACACAGAGTGGCTACACCTTC. It codes for CASSTQSGYTF.

A remark on this clonotype: One end of the junction varies from germline; a read error may be responsible. V gene TRBV5-1 combines with J gene TRBJ2-3; D might be TRBD2 (6 bases). Per the germline V gene, CDR1 is SGHRS and CDR2 is YFSETQ. The CDR3 extends over 18 amino acids. The CDR3 is CASSSGPGRGISIDTQYF. DNA of the CDR3: TGCGCCAGCAGCTCAGGACCTGGGCGCGGGATTAGCATAGATACGCAGTATTTT.

The chain combines TRBV20-1 with TRBJ2-6, with D perhaps matching TRBD2 (5 bases). This CDR3 is 13 amino acids long. Germline values: CDR1 DFQATT, CDR2 SNEGSKA (reference sequence). The V gene lost 3 bases and the J gene lost 2 bases, with 5 bases spanning the gap. CDR3 residues: CSASGTGANVLTF. The CDR3 DNA reads TGCAGTGCTAGCGGGACTGGGGCCAACGTCCTGACTTTC.

This clonotype appeared a few times. V is TRBV5-8 and J is TRBJ2-7; TRBD1 matches 7 bases. Germline V gene data show CDR1 as SGHTS and CDR2 as YDEGEE. Germline trimming cut 3 bases from V and 2 bases from J; bases unmatched to any gene: 5. This CDR3 comprises 14 residues. The CDR3 is CASSSTGLTYEQYF. In DNA, the CDR3 is TGTGCCAGCAGCTCGACAGGGTTGACCTACGAGCAGTACTTC.

V is TRBV29-1 and J is TRBJ2-2; 10 bases are shared with TRBD2. The germline V gene has CDR1 SQVTM and CDR2 ANQGSEA. The J segment lost 3 bases and the V segment lost 3 bases, leaving 4 bases of the junction unmatched. The CDR3 is 15 residues long. CDR3 bases: TGCAGCGTTGAGTCCGGGACTAGCGACACCGGGGAGCTGTTTTTT. Its protein is CSVESGTSDTGELFF.

The gene calls are TRBV12-3 or TRBV12-4 and TRBJ2-1; 12 bases match TRBD2. V was pared by 4 bases and J by 9 bases, with 7 bases of the junction left unmatched. The CDR3 sequence is 15 residues long. The CDR3: CASSSLAGGGSEQFF. In DNA, the CDR3 is TGTGCCAGCAGTTCCCTAGCGGGAGGGGGCAGTGAGCAGTTCTTC.

The rearrangement uses TRBV27 and TRBJ2-7; D gene uncertain. CDR1 MNHEY and CDR2 SMNVEV come from the germline V gene (reference sequence). This CDR3 comprises 12 residues. Trimming removed 3 bases from V and 7 bases from J, with 10 bases in between. The CDR3 nucleotides read TGTGCCAGCAGTTTCCCGGCCGGGGAGCAGTACTTC. This codes for CASSFPAGEQYF.

This chain joins TRBV7-6 and TRBJ1-1; perhaps TRBD1 as D (5 bases). Germline V lookup: CDR1 SGHVS, CDR2 FNYEAQ. The CDR3 totals 14 residues. Deletions cut 4 bases from V and 6 bases from J, with 15 bases between. CDR3 DNA sequence: TGTGCCAGCAGCTCAACTAAGGGGTCCCCTGAAGCTTTCTTT. It encodes CASSSTKGSPEAFF.

The rearrangement uses TRBV3-1 and TRBJ1-2; 8 bases line up with TRBD1. The CDR3 spans 13 residues. CDR1 and CDR2 from the germline V gene are LGHDT and YNNKEL (reference sequence). Trimming took 3 bases from V and 7 from J; bases not matched to a gene: 4. The CDR3 nucleotides read TGTGCCAGCAGCCAGGGACAGGAACGTGGCTACACCTTC. Residues: CASSQGQERGYTF.

A note on this clonotype: Since a much larger clone is just one base distant, this may be a read error. The chain is built from TRBV29-1 and TRBJ2-3; 8 bases agree with TRBD2. Germline V gene data show CDR1 as SQVTM and CDR2 as ANQGSEA. The CDR3 runs 15 residues. Trimming cost V 3 bases and J 0 bases; bases outside gene matches: 5. Here the CDR3 reads CSVDWASGSTDTQYF. The CDR3 nucleotides are TGCAGCGTTGACTGGGCTAGCGGGAGCACAGATACGCAGTATTTT.

V usage is TRBV20-1 and J usage is TRBJ2-1; 9 bases match TRBD2. J gave up 0 bases and V 5 bases, and 5 bases lay outside the gene matches. Germline loops: CDR1 DFQATT, CDR2 SNEGSKA (reference sequence). This CDR3 comprises 15 residues. The CDR3 sequence is CSAWDSGGSYNEQFF. The CDR3 nucleotides are TGCAGTGCTTGGGATAGCGGGGGCTCCTACAATGAGCAGTTCTTC.

The genes are TRBV12-3 or TRBV12-4 and TRBJ2-7; 12 nucleotides line up with TRBD2. The CDR3 has 14 amino acids. The trim removed 6 bases at V and 10 bases at J, leaving 10 bases unmatched. CDR3 nucleotide sequence: TGTGCCAGCAGAGAACTAGCGGGAGGAGAGGCCCAGTACTTC. It is translated as CASRELAGGEAQYF.

The chain employs TRBV6-6 and TRBJ2-7; 7 bases line up with TRBD2. Germline-derived CDR1 and CDR2 are MNHNY and SVGAGI (reference sequence). The CDR3 covers 15 residues. Trimming at V came to 2 bases and at J to 1 base, leaving 5 bases not matched to a gene. The CDR3 region has the DNA TGTGCCAGCAGTTACGCTTCTAGCGGATCCTACGAGCAGTACTTC. Its translation is CASSYASSGSYEQYF.

This clonotype was seen ten or more times. The V and J genes are TRBV7-9 and TRBJ2-1, with 9 positions matching TRBD2. The CDR3 totals 16 residues. The V and J ends lost 6 bases and 3 bases, in that order; junction bases with no gene match: 9. CDR1 SEHNR and CDR2 FQNEAQ come from the germline V gene (reference sequence). The CDR3 DNA sequence: TGTGCCAGCAGTGATACTAGCGGGCCCTACTACAATGAGCAGTTCTTC. Amino acid sequence: CASSDTSGPYYNEQFF.